Below, 15 T cell receptor beta chains from the same sample are listed, as sequenced in a study of T cell changes during pregnancy in multiple sclerosis. Clones were read by immunoSEQ multiplex PCR, and TCRdb kept only the in-frame ones, dropping some. The sample lists tens of thousands of clones; roughly nine tenths were seen once. The sample consisted of PBMCs, taken in the first trimester of pregnancy. Receptors were obtained from a female donor in good health, serving as a control in a pregnancy study. Some clones in this sample may be carry-over from other donors' samples.

The chain carries TRBV13 and TRBJ1-1; 7 nucleotides align to TRBD1. V lost 3 bases, J lost 2 bases, and 6 bases stayed unmatched. The CDR3 covers 15 residues. The germline V gene encodes CDR1 PRHDT and CDR2 FYEKMQ (reference sequence). The CDR3 reads CASSFLTGINTEAFF. In DNA form, the CDR3 reads TGTGCCAGCAGCTTCCTGACAGGGATAAACACTGAAGCTTTCTTT.

This clone was detected once. This chain links TRBV5-6 with TRBJ1-1; TRBD1 aligns across 8 bases. In germline, CDR1 is SGHDT, CDR2 YYEEEE. After removal of 4 bases from V and 1 base from J, the junction contained 9 bases not matched to a gene. The CDR3 spans 16 residues. This CDR3 reads CASSAFPGTGNTEAFF. CDR3 DNA: TGTGCCAGCAGCGCCTTCCCCGGGACAGGGAACACTGAAGCTTTCTTT.

V gene TRBV4-2 combines with J gene TRBJ2-3; no clear D. With 1 base removed from V and 6 bases from J, the gap between germline ends came to 11 bases. Germline values: CDR1 LGHNA, CDR2 YNFKEQ. CDR3 length: 14 residues. CDR3 DNA sequence: TGTGCCAGCAGCCAAGTCGTTCTAACTGATACGCAGTATTTT. Translation: CASSQVVLTDTQYF.

The rearrangement joins TRBV2 to TRBJ1-2, with no clear D. Germline CDR1 reads SNHLY; CDR2 reads FYNNEI. Trimming removed 2 bases at V and 4 bases at J, with 8 bases between. The CDR3 sequence is 13 residues long. The CDR3 sequence is CASSERWSYGYTF. The DNA of the CDR3 is TGTGCCAGCAGTGAAAGGTGGAGCTATGGCTACACCTTC.

This clone appeared once. This sequence joins TRBV11-3 and TRBJ2-7; a weak D match, TRBD1 (5 bases). The V and J ends lost 2 bases and 0 bases respectively, with 8 bases between them. Germline assignment: CDR1 SGHNT and CDR2 YENEEA. CDR3 length equals 14 residues. The CDR3 spells CASSLTGSSYEQYF. The CDR3 nucleotides are TGTGCCAGCAGCTTAACAGGAAGCTCCTACGAGCAGTACTTC.

V and J are TRBV4-1 and TRBJ2-3, with D uncertain. Looked up from germline, CDR1 is MGHRA and CDR2 is YSYEKL. V dropped 1 base and J dropped 2 bases, with 7 bases sitting between them. CDR3 length: 14 residues. CDR3 nucleotides: TGCGCCAGCAGCCAAGCGTCTAACACAGATACGCAGTATTTT. Amino acid sequence: CASSQASNTDTQYF.

The chain uses TRBV4-3 and TRBJ1-2, with TRBD1 as a possible D gene (6 bases). Germline-derived CDR1 and CDR2 are LGHNA and YSLEER. The length of the CDR3 is 14 residues. V was trimmed by 1 base and J by 8 bases, leaving 14 bases between them. CDR3 nucleotides: TGCGCCAGCAGCCAAGGGGCGGGGGCGGGGGGCTACACCTTC. As protein: CASSQGAGAGGYTF.

The chain joins TRBV2 to TRBJ2-7, with 7 bases lining up with TRBD1. Germline values: CDR1 SNHLY, CDR2 FYNNEI. V dropped 6 bases and J dropped 4; count of bases not matched to a gene: 9. The CDR3 loop spans 14 amino acids. In DNA, the CDR3 is TGTGCCAGCAGACTGACAGGGAGTAGTTACGAGCAGTACTTC. The encoded protein is CASRLTGSSYEQYF.

The chain combines TRBV2 with TRBJ2-7; TRBD2 aligns across 12 bases. This CDR3 spans 15 amino acids. Germline V gene data show CDR1 as SNHLY and CDR2 as FYNNEI. V lost 1 base and J lost 4; bases outside the gene matches: 2. The DNA for the CDR3 is TGTGCCAGCAGTGAAGGTCTAGCGGGAGGGTACGAGCAGTACTTC. Translated, it gives CASSEGLAGGYEQYF.

The chain uses TRBV19 and TRBJ1-3; 9 nucleotides agree with TRBD1. From germline, CDR1 is LNHDA and CDR2 SQIVND (reference sequence). The CDR3 consists of 15 residues. Losses at the gene ends were 10 bases for V and 1 base for J; bases not matched to a gene: 8. The CDR3 spells CATRRDRASGNTIYF. CDR3 coding DNA: TGTGCCACCCGGAGGGACAGGGCTTCTGGAAACACCATATATTTT. Full variable domain (outside the CDR3, taken from reference TRBV19 and TRBJ1-3): DGGITQSPKYLFRKEGQNVTLSCEQNLNHDAMYWYRQDPGQGLRLIYYSQIVNDFQKGDIAEGYSVSREKKESFPLTVTSAQKNPTAFYLCATRRDRASGNTIYFGEGSWLTVV.

V usage is TRBV7-2 and J usage is TRBJ2-5; perhaps TRBD2 as D (7 bases). Germline CDR1 is SGHTA and CDR2 is FQGNSA. This CDR3 comprises 14 residues. The V end was cut by 5 bases, the J end by 2 bases, with 12 bases between. CDR3 nucleotides: TGTGCCAGCAGCGGGGGGGGCAGACAAGAGACCCAGTACTTC. Residues: CASSGGGRQETQYF.

The genes are TRBV6-1 and TRBJ2-3; 7 nucleotides line up with TRBD2. Germline V gene lookup returns CDR1 MNHNS and CDR2 SASEGT. V trimming: 3 bases; J trimming: 7 bases; junction bases outside the gene matches: 4. The CDR3 loop spans 13 amino acids. CDR3 in DNA: TGTGCCAGCAGTGAGGGGGGGGGTTATACGCAGTATTTT. Translation: CASSEGGGYTQYF.

The chain joins TRBV6-5 to TRBJ2-3; 8 nucleotides line up with TRBD2. J gave up 5 bases and V 5 bases, and 9 bases lay outside the gene matches. CDR3 length equals 15 residues. Germline assignment: CDR1 MNHEY and CDR2 SVGAGI. The CDR3 DNA reads TGTGCCAGCAGTCAAACGGGACTAGTGGTAGATACGCAGTATTTT. This codes for CASSQTGLVVDTQYF.

CDR3 sequence: CATSREAGRTTDTQYF. CDR3 coding DNA: TGTGCCACCAGCAGAGAAGCGGGACGGACCACAGATACGCAGTATTTT. V gene TRBV15 combines with J gene TRBJ2-3; 7 positions match TRBD2. The V gene's germline CDR1 is LNHNV and CDR2 YYDKDF (reference sequence). V lost 0 bases and J lost 2; bases outside the gene matches: 5. The CDR3 totals 16 residues.

In this sample, this clone turned up once. The chain combines TRBV2 with TRBJ1-5; perhaps TRBD1 as D (5 bases). Trimming took off 8 bases at V and 3 bases at J, with 14 bases between the two ends. This CDR3 region has 14 residues. The germline V gene encodes CDR1 SNHLY and CDR2 FYNNEI. The CDR3 loop is CASSSGTSNQPQHF. The CDR3 bases are TGTGCCAGCTCGTCCGGGACTTCCAATCAGCCCCAGCATTTT.